These 27 T cell receptor beta chains came from one sample sequenced in a study of STAT5B mutations in CD4+ large granular lymphocyte leukemia. Clones were sequenced by immunoSEQ multiplex PCR, and TCRdb holds only the in-frame ones, with some missing. The sample lists about 37,000 clones, approximately 90% seen once, with about 3.2% in the top ten. The sample was CD4+ T cells from blood buffy coats. The source is a human donor in good health.

V and J are TRBV6-1 and TRBJ2-3; 8 bases align to TRBD2. There are 15 residues in the CDR3. V shed 6 bases, J shed 3 bases, and the junction held 8 bases outside the gene matches. Germline CDR1 and CDR2: MNHNS and SASEGT. As DNA, the CDR3 is TGTGCCAGCAGAGGACTAGCCGACGGGACAGATACGCAGTATTTT. This sequence encodes CASRGLADGTDTQYF.

The chain recombines TRBV7-8 with TRBJ2-3; 9 bases are shared with TRBD2. With V trimmed by 6 bases and J by 6 bases, 10 bases remained unmatched. The CDR3 has 15 residues. Germline CDR1 reads SGHVS; CDR2 reads FQNEAQ. CDR3 in amino acids: CASSLLGLASDTQYF. CDR3 DNA sequence: TGTGCCAGCAGTTTACTCGGACTAGCGTCGGATACGCAGTATTTT.

The chain joins TRBV4-3 to TRBJ1-4; D gene uncertain. The CDR3 has 15 residues. CDR1 LGHNA and CDR2 YSLEER come from the germline V gene. V lost 0 bases and J lost 0, with 5 bases in between. DNA for the CDR3: TGCGCCAGCAGCCAAGATCCGGCAACTAATGAAAAACTGTTTTTT. This encodes CASSQDPATNEKLFF.

The CDR3 sequence is CASSDVPFGSYEQYF. In DNA form, the CDR3 reads TGCGCCAGCAGCGATGTCCCTTTTGGTTCCTACGAGCAGTACTTC. V gene TRBV10-2 combines with J gene TRBJ2-7; D call uncertain. The CDR3 sequence is 15 residues long. V was pared by 6 bases and J by 1 base, with 16 bases between. Germline assignment: CDR1 WSHSY and CDR2 SAAADI.

This rearrangement joins TRBV19 to TRBJ2-5; 9 bases fit TRBD1. The end of the DNA fits TRBJ2-7 better, so the J call may be wrong. CDR1 and CDR2 from the germline V gene are LNHDA and SQIVND (reference sequence). The CDR3 consists of 14 residues. As DNA, the CDR3 is TGTGCCAGTAGTTTCCGGGACAGGGCCTACGAGCAGTACTTC. Residues: CASSFRDRAYEQYF.

The count of this clone is one. The chain links TRBV29-1 to TRBJ1-2; 7 bases are shared with TRBD1. The CDR3 spans 11 residues. V trimming: 4 bases; J trimming: 7 bases; junction bases outside the gene matches: 3. Per the germline V gene, CDR1 is SQVTM and CDR2 is ANQGSEA. CDR3 sequence: CSVATGAGYTF. In DNA form, the CDR3 reads TGCAGCGTTGCCACAGGGGCTGGCTACACCTTC.

The rearrangement links TRBV5-6 to TRBJ2-1; 9 positions match TRBD2. Germline lookup yields CDR1 SGHDT and CDR2 YYEEEE. The ends lost 4 bases at V and 5 bases at J; junction bases unmatched: 10. The CDR3 is 16 amino acids. The CDR3, as DNA: TGTGCCAGCAGCGCCGGCTGGACTAGCGTCGACAATGAGCAGTTCTTC. Translation gives CASSAGWTSVDNEQFF.

This clone came up once. The chain carries TRBV6-6 and TRBJ2-1, with 10 positions matching TRBD1. V trimming: 6 bases; J trimming: 8 bases; junction bases outside the gene matches: 10. CDR1 is MNHNY, CDR2 SVGAGI, per germline (reference sequence). The CDR3 runs to 15 residues. In DNA, the CDR3 is TGTGCCAGCAGCTTGGGACAGGGGACCTCTTATGAGCAGTTCTTC. Its translation: CASSLGQGTSYEQFF.

The chain links TRBV28 to TRBJ1-2; 7 bases map to TRBD1. CDR1 is MDHEN, CDR2 SYDVKM, per germline. This CDR3 has 13 residues. Trimming took 3 bases from V and 4 from J; bases not matched to a gene: 2. CDR3 nucleotides: TGTGCCAGCAGTTTTCAGGGGGGCTATGGCTACACCTTC. Its translation: CASSFQGGYGYTF.

The chain couples TRBV7-9 to TRBJ2-2; 13 positions match TRBD2. The CDR3 covers 15 residues. CDR1 SEHNR and CDR2 FQNEAQ come from the germline V gene (reference sequence). Losses at the gene ends were 6 bases for V and 6 bases for J; bases not matched to a gene: 4. Written as DNA, the CDR3 is TGTGCCAGCAGTCGGACTAGCGGGAGTGCCGGGGAGCTGTTTTTT. Encoded protein: CASSRTSGSAGELFF.

V is TRBV5-1 and J is TRBJ2-5, with D possibly being TRBD1 or TRBD2 (5 bases each). Deletions cut 0 bases from V and 7 bases from J, with 10 bases between. Germline V lookup: CDR1 SGHRS, CDR2 YFSETQ. CDR3 size: 13 residues. The CDR3 nucleotides are TGCGCCAGCAGCTTGGAGGGGACGCGGACCCAGTACTTC. Protein sequence: CASSLEGTRTQYF.

This chain joins TRBV29-1 and TRBJ2-2; D ambiguous. V lost 6 bases, J lost 8 bases, and 19 bases lay in between. Germline lookup yields CDR1 SQVTM and CDR2 ANQGSEA. The CDR3 has 14 amino acids. Here the CDR3 reads CSVRPRSLFGELFF. The CDR3 DNA reads TGCAGCGTCCGACCTAGGTCTCTGTTTGGGGAGCTGTTTTTT.

The rearrangement joins TRBV28 to TRBJ2-2, with D uncertain. The germline V and J ends were trimmed by 1 base and 0 bases, with 6 bases remaining between them. This CDR3 has 15 amino acids. The V gene's germline CDR1 is MDHEN and CDR2 SYDVKM. CDR3 DNA: TGTGCCAGCAGTTTATATACACCGAACACCGGGGAGCTGTTTTTT. Protein product: CASSLYTPNTGELFF.

V and J are TRBV5-6 and TRBJ1-1, with D maybe TRBD1 (5 bases). Germline V lookup: CDR1 SGHDT, CDR2 YYEEEE. Trimming pared 1 base from V and 6 bases from J, leaving 16 bases between. The CDR3 is made up of 15 amino acids. For the CDR3, the DNA is TGTGCCAGCAGCTTGCCGGGGACTATCGAGGCTGAAGCTTTCTTT. Its protein is CASSLPGTIEAEAFF.

The count of this clone is one. The genes are TRBV6-1 and TRBJ2-7; D gene uncertain. The CDR3 spans 14 residues. Trimming took off 6 bases at V and 7 bases at J, with 19 bases between the two ends. Germline assignment: CDR1 MNHNS and CDR2 SASEGT. CDR3 in DNA: TGTGCCAGCAGGACACATCCTGCAGGCGAAGAGCAGTACTTC. It is translated as CASRTHPAGEEQYF.

This chain uses TRBV29-1 with TRBJ1-2; no clear D. Germline-derived CDR1 and CDR2 are SQVTM and ANQGSEA. V was clipped by 7 bases and J by 0 bases, with 12 bases between them. CDR3 length: 13 residues. The CDR3 sequence: CSGSLGTNYGYTF. In nucleotides, the CDR3 is TGCAGCGGATCTCTAGGTACTAACTATGGCTACACCTTC.

V gene TRBV18 combines with J gene TRBJ2-3; no clear D gene. This CDR3 is built from 13 residues. The germline gives CDR1 KGHSH, CDR2 LQKENI. The V end lost 4 bases, the J end lost 0 bases, and 5 bases lay between the germline ends. The CDR3: CASSLGSTDTQYF. The CDR3 nucleotides read TGTGCCAGCTCACTCGGGAGCACAGATACGCAGTATTTT.

The chain uses TRBV28 and TRBJ2-1; 9 bases map to TRBD1. Looked up from germline, CDR1 is MDHEN and CDR2 is SYDVKM. CDR3 size: 14 residues. J gave up 7 bases and V 5 bases, and 6 bases lay outside the gene matches. DNA of the CDR3: TGTGCCAGCAGTAACGGACAGGGGAGAAATGAGCAGTTCTTC. Residues: CASSNGQGRNEQFF.

The chain uses TRBV29-1 and TRBJ2-7; 7 bases align to TRBD1. The CDR3 extends over 12 amino acids. Germline V gene sequence: CDR1 SQVTM, CDR2 ANQGSEA. V lost 8 bases to trimming and J lost 4 bases; unmatched junction nucleotides: 8. CDR3 sequence: CSYNRGEYEQYF. CDR3 nucleotides: TGCAGCTACAACAGGGGAGAATACGAGCAGTACTTC.

V is TRBV10-3 and J is TRBJ2-1; D call uncertain. Germline-derived CDR1 and CDR2 are ENHRY and SYGVKD. With 2 bases removed from V and 5 bases from J, the gap between germline ends came to 4 bases. The CDR3 consists of 12 residues. This chain's CDR3 is CAISEGDNEQFF. As DNA, the CDR3 is TGTGCCATCAGTGAGGGGGACAATGAGCAGTTCTTC.

This sequence joins TRBV18 and TRBJ2-3; D is unresolved. This CDR3 comprises 14 residues. V was trimmed by 4 bases and J by 6 bases, leaving 14 bases between them. The V gene's germline CDR1 is KGHSH and CDR2 LQKENI. The CDR3 is CASSLEQTGDTQYF. DNA for the CDR3: TGTGCCAGCTCACTAGAGCAAACCGGGGATACGCAGTATTTT.

The chain has TRBV5-1 and TRBJ2-5; 10 bases map to TRBD1. The germline V gene has CDR1 SGHRS and CDR2 YFSETQ. The CDR3 covers 15 residues. The trim removed 5 bases at V and 3 bases at J, leaving 7 bases unmatched. The CDR3 nucleotides are TGCGCCAGCAGTAGGGCAGGGACAGGGGAAGAGACCCAGTACTTC. Its translation is CASSRAGTGEETQYF.

This clone was seen just once. V is TRBV27 and J is TRBJ1-2, with a possible D match to TRBD1 (5 bases). V lost 11 bases, J lost 0 bases, and 22 bases lay in between. The CDR3 covers 16 residues. Germline V gives CDR1 MNHEY, CDR2 SMNVEV (reference sequence). The CDR3: CARQEGSPFPNYGYTF. The CDR3, as DNA: TGTGCCCGACAAGAGGGGTCCCCCTTTCCTAACTATGGCTACACCTTC.

V usage is TRBV10-3 and J usage is TRBJ1-2, with TRBD1 matching 7 bases. Losses at the gene ends were 2 bases for V and 7 bases for J; bases not matched to a gene: 10. The CDR3 spans 15 residues. Germline values: CDR1 ENHRY, CDR2 SYGVKD. The CDR3 DNA sequence: TGTGCCATCAGTGAGCCGCGGAAGGGGGCTGGTGGCTACACCTTC. Translation gives CAISEPRKGAGGYTF.

The chain recombines TRBV5-3 with TRBJ2-1, with TRBD2 matching over 7 bases. TRBV5-3 is classed as an ORF, of uncertain function. The CDR3 length is 13 residues. CDR3 protein: CAIRGRWYNEQFF. In nucleotides, the CDR3 is TGTGCGATACGCGGGAGATGGTACAATGAGCAGTTCTTC.

The rearrangement uses TRBV6-1 and TRBJ1-5; 8 nucleotides line up with TRBD1. CDR1 and CDR2 from the germline V gene are MNHNS and SASEGT. The CDR3 totals 14 residues. Losses at the gene ends were 5 bases for V and 7 bases for J; bases not matched to a gene: 7. CDR3 sequence reads: CASSSGTGYQPQHF. DNA of the CDR3: TGTGCCAGCAGTTCCGGGACAGGTTACCAGCCCCAGCATTTT.

This chain joins TRBV4-2 and TRBJ2-1; D is perhaps TRBD2 (6 bases). CDR1 LGHNA and CDR2 YNFKEQ come from the germline V gene. This CDR3 comprises 15 residues. The V end lost 0 bases, the J end lost 1 base, and 7 bases lay between the germline ends. CDR3 protein: CASSQELASYNEQFF. The CDR3 DNA follows: TGTGCCAGCAGCCAAGAACTAGCATCCTACAATGAGCAGTTCTTC.